Reported below is one T cell receptor (beta chain). In the naive CD8 group, cells lacked CD45RO and were positively selected for CCR7, so terminally differentiated effector memory CD45RA+ cells were left out. Here immunoSEQ multiplex PCR was the method, and the copy in TCRdb shows in-frame clones only, minus some. This sample has nearly 2 million clones, with about 95% found just once. This sample is drawn from a study of shared clonotypes between healthy human individuals. Sequenced sample: naive CD8+ T cells sorted from blood. This sequence originates from a man younger than 30 in good health.

CDR3 nucleotides: TGTGCCAGCAGCTTAGGAGCCATCGGGGACCGTTACAATGAGCAGTTCTTC. Protein product: CASSLGAIGDRYNEQFF. The V call is TRBV7-9, the J call TRBJ2-1; D is possibly TRBD1 or TRBD2 (5 bases each). Germline assignment: CDR1 SEHNR and CDR2 FQNEAQ (reference sequence). CDR3 size: 17 residues. V dropped 1 base and J dropped 4 bases, with 17 bases sitting between them.